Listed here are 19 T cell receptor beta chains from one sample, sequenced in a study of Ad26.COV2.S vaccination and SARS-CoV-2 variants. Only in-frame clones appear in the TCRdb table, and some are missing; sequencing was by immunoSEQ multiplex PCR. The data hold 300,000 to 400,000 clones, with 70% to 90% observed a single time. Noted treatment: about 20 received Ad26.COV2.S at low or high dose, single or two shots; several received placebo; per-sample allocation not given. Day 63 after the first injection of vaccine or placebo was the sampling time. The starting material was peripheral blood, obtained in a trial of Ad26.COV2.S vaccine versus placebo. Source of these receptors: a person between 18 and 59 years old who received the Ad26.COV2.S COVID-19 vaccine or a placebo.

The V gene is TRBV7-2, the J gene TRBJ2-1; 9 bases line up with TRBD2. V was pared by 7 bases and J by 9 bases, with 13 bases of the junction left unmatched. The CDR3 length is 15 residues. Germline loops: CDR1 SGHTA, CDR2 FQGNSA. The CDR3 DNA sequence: TGTGCCAGCACCGTGGGGGTAGCGGGAGCTAGTGAGCAGTTCTTC. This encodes CASTVGVAGASEQFF.

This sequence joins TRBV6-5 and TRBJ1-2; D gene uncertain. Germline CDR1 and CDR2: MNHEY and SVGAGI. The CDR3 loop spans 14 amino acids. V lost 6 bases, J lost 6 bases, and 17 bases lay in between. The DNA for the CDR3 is TGTGCCAGCAGCCTAACGCGGGGTAGGAATGGCTACACCTTC. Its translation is CASSLTRGRNGYTF.

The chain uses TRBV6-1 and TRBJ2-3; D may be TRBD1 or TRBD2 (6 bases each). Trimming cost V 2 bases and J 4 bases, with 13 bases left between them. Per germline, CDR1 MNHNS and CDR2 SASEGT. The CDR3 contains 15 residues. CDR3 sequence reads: CASSEQGTLSDTQYF. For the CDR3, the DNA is TGTGCCAGCAGTGAACAGGGGACTTTATCAGATACGCAGTATTTT.

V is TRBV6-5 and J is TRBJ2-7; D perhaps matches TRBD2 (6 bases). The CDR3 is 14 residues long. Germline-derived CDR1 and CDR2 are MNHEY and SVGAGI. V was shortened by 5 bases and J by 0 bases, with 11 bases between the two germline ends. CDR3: CASSPGGASYEQYF. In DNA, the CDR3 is TGTGCCAGCAGTCCAGGAGGGGCCTCCTACGAGCAGTACTTC.

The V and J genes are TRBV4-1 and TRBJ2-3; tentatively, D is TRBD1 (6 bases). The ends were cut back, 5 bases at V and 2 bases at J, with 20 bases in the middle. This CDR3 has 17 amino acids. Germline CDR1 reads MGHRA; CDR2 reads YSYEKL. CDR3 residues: CASSTSWAQGITDTQYF. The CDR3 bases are TGCGCCAGCAGCACAAGTTGGGCACAGGGTATCACAGATACGCAGTATTTT.

The CDR3 protein is CASSRTGTGNSPLHF. The CDR3 DNA is TGCGCCAGCAGCCGAACAGGGACAGGGAATTCACCCCTCCACTTT. The J gene is TRBJ1-6, the V gene TRBV4-3, with 9 bases aligning to TRBD1. Germline assignment: CDR1 LGHNA and CDR2 YSLEER. This CDR3 is built from 15 residues. V lost 4 bases to trimming and J lost 7 bases; unmatched junction nucleotides: 5.

CDR3 bases: TGTGCCACCAGCAGAGCAAAGCAGGGGACTTCACCCCTCCACTTT. Translated: CATSRAKQGTSPLHF. The rearrangement links TRBV15 to TRBJ1-6; tentatively, D is TRBD1 (6 bases). CDR3 length: 15 residues. Germline lookup yields CDR1 LNHNV and CDR2 YYDKDF (reference sequence). V was trimmed by 1 base and J by 9 bases, leaving 13 bases between them.

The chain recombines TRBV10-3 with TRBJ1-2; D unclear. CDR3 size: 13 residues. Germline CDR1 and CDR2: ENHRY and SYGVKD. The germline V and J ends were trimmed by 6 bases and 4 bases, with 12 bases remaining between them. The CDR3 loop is CAISWEGGYGYTF. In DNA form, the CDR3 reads TGTGCCATCAGCTGGGAAGGTGGCTATGGCTACACCTTC.

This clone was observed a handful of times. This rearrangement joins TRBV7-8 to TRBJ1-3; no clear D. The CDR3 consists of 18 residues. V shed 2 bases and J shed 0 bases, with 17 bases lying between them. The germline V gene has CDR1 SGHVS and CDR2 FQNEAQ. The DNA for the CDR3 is TGTGCCAGCAGCTTATCACGTAGGAGACTTTCCTCTGGAAACACCATATATTTT. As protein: CASSLSRRRLSSGNTIYF.

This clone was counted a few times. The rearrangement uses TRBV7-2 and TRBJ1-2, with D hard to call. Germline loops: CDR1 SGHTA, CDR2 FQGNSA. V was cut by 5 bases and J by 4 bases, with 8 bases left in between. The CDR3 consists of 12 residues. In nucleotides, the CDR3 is TGTGCCAGCAGCCCAGGAGGCTATGGCTACACCTTC. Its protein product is CASSPGGYGYTF.

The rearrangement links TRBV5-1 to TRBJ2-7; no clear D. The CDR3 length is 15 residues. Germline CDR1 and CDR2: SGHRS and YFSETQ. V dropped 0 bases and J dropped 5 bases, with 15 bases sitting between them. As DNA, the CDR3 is TGCGCCAGCAGCTTGGATTCTCGTGCTGGCCACGAGCAGTACTTC. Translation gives CASSLDSRAGHEQYF. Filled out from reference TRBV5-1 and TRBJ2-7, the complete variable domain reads KAGVTQTPRYLIKTRGQQVTLSCSPISGHRSVSWYQQTPGQGLQFLFEYFSETQRNKGNFPGRFSGRQFSNSRSEMNVSTLELGDSALYLCASSLDSRAGHEQYFGPGTRLTVT.

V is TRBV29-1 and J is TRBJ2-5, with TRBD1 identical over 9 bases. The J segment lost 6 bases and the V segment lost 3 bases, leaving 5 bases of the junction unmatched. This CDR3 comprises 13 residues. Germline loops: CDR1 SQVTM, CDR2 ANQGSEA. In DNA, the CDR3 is TGCAGCGTTGAGGGACAGGGTACGAAGACCCAGTACTTC. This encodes CSVEGQGTKTQYF. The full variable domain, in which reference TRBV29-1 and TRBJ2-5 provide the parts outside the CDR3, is SAVISQKPSRDICQRGTSLTIQCQVDSQVTMMFWYRQQPGQSLTLIATANQGSEATYESGFVIDKFPISRPNLTFSTLTVSNMSPEDSSIYLCSVEGQGTKTQYFGPGTRLLVL.

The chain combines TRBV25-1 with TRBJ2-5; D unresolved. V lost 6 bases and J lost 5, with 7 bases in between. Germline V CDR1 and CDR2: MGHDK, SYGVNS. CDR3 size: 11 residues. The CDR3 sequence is CASRLTETQYF. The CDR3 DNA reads TGTGCCAGCAGGCTTACGGAGACCCAGTACTTC.

CDR3 sequence reads: CASSLDQRGQNNEQFF. CDR3 nucleotide sequence: TGTGCCAGCAGCTTAGATCAAAGGGGGCAGAACAATGAGCAGTTCTTC. This chain uses TRBV11-3 with TRBJ2-1; TRBD1 matches at 7 bases. J lost 5 bases, V lost 0 bases, and 7 bases had no gene match. The CDR3 extends over 16 amino acids. Germline V gene lookup returns CDR1 SGHNT and CDR2 YENEEA. Supplemented by reference TRBV11-3 and TRBJ2-1, the full variable domain reads EAGVVQSPRYKIIEKKQPVAFWCNPISGHNTLYWYLQNLGQGPELLIRYENEEAVDDSQLPKDRFSAERLKGVDSTLKIQPAELGDSAVYLCASSLDQRGQNNEQFFGPGTRLTVL.

CDR3 loop: CASSLVSGQGYSPLHF. CDR3 DNA sequence: TGTGCCAGCAGTTTGGTCTCGGGACAGGGTTATTCACCCCTCCACTTT. The chain combines TRBV27 with TRBJ1-6; TRBD1 matches at 9 bases. The germline V gene encodes CDR1 MNHEY and CDR2 SMNVEV (reference sequence). J gave up 8 bases and V 3 bases, and 8 bases lay outside the gene matches. The CDR3 spans 16 residues.

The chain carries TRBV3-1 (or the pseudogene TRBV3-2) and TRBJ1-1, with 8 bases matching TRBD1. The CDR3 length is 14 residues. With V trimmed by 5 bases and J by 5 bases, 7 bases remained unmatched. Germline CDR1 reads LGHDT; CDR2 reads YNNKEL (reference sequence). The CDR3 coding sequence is TGTGCCAGCAGCGACAGGGGTCGAAAGACTGAAGCTTTCTTT. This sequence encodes CASSDRGRKTEAFF.

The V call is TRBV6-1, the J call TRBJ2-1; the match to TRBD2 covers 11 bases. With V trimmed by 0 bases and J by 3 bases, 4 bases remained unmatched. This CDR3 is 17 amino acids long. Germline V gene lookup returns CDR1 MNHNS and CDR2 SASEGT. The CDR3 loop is CASSEAIGTSGYNEQFF. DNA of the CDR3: TGTGCCAGCAGTGAAGCCATAGGGACTAGCGGCTACAATGAGCAGTTCTTC.

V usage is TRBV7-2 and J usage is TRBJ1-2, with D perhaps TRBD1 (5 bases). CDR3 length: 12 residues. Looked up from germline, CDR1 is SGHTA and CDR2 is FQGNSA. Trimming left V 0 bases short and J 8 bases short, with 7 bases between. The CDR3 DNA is TGTGCCAGCAGCTTAGCAGGGGCCGGCTACACCTTC. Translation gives CASSLAGAGYTF.

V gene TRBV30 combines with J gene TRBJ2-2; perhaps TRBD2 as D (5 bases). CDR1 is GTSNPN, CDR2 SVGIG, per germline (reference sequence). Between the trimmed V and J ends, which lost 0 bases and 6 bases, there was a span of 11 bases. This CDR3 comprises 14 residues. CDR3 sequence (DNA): TGTGCCTGGAGTGTAGAGGGTGAGGCCGGGGAGCTGTTTTTT. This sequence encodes CAWSVEGEAGELFF.